These T cell receptor beta chains were read from a single sample in a study of CD8 T cells in ankylosing spondylitis. A single record per CDR3 protein comes from TCRdb applying MiXCR to the 5' RACE reads. The repertoire holds about 310,000 distinct CDR3 sequences, more than 20% seen once, with under 4% in the top ten. Material: blood, either unsorted or a sorted T cell fraction (not recorded which). Receptor source: a female donor with ankylosing spondylitis or in good health (not recorded which). Each CDR3 is given with its conserved first and last residue. The order of the fields is CDR3 protein, CDR3 DNA, clone size, J gene, D gene, V gene. A D gene is named only where the DNA matches it firmly. Rows may omit the clone size; those that give it use once, few, many or a size class.

CDR3: CAIGGTSSTDTQYF
DNA: TGTGCCATCGGAGGGACTAGCAGCACAGATACGCAGTATTTT
size: few
J: TRBJ2-3
D: TRBD2
V: TRBV10-3

CDR3: CASSFGDRGQRNNEQFF
DNA: TGTGCCAGCAGCTTCGGGGACAGGGGGCAAAGAAACAATGAGCAGTTCTTC
size: -
J: TRBJ2-1
D: TRBD1
V: TRBV7-3

CDR3: CSAPLTGTGGEKLFF
DNA: TGCAGTGCCCCCCTTACTGGGACAGGGGGGGAAAAACTGTTTTTT
size: -
J: TRBJ1-4
D: TRBD1
V: TRBV20-1

CDR3: CSAPLAGRTDTQYF
DNA: TGCAGTGCTCCCCTAGCGGGGCGCACAGATACGCAGTATTTT
size: many
J: TRBJ2-3
D: TRBD2
V: TRBV20-1

CDR3: CASSLDGNAGYTF
DNA: TGCGCCAGCAGCTTGGACGGGAACGCTGGCTACACCTTC
size: -
J: TRBJ1-2
D: -
V: TRBV5-1

CDR3: CASRDDYGYTF
DNA: TGTGCCAGCCGTGATGACTATGGCTACACCTTC
size: -
J: TRBJ1-2
D: -
V: TRBV27

CDR3: CSARDQSGIHF
DNA: TGCAGTGCTAGAGATCAAAGCGGGATACACTTC
size: -
J: TRBJ2-7
D: TRBD2
V: TRBV20-1

CDR3: CSARTGGGEQFF
DNA: TGCAGTGCTCGAACAGGGGGCGGTGAGCAGTTCTTC
size: few
J: TRBJ2-1
D: TRBD1
V: TRBV20-1

CDR3: CSAKGASGEQYF
DNA: TGCAGTGCTAAAGGGGCTTCAGGCGAGCAGTACTTC
size: -
J: TRBJ2-7
D: -
V: TRBV20-1

CDR3: CASSQDRRNEKLFF
DNA: TGTGCCAGCAGTCAGGACAGGAGAAATGAAAAACTGTTTTTT
size: many
J: TRBJ1-4
D: TRBD1
V: TRBV12-3/TRBV12-4

CDR3: CASSQDRGARVTNEQFF
DNA: TGTGCCAGCAGCCAAGATCGCGGCGCCAGGGTAACCAATGAGCAGTTCTTC
size: -
J: TRBJ2-1
D: -
V: TRBV3-1

CDR3: CASSRAVHNEQFF
DNA: TGTGCCAGCAGTCGAGCGGTTCACAATGAGCAGTTCTTC
size: many
J: TRBJ2-1
D: -
V: TRBV12-3/TRBV12-4

CDR3: CASSYSPTGTQETQYF
DNA: TGTGCCAGCAGTTACTCTCCTACAGGGACTCAAGAGACCCAGTACTTC
size: -
J: TRBJ2-5
D: -
V: TRBV6-5

CDR3: CASSSYPGEQYF
DNA: TGTGCCAGCAGTTCGTATCCGGGCGAGCAGTACTTC
size: -
J: TRBJ2-7
D: -
V: TRBV28

CDR3: CASGMGPNNEQFF
DNA: TGCGCCAGCGGGATGGGACCGAACAATGAGCAGTTCTTC
size: few
J: TRBJ2-1
D: -
V: TRBV5-1

CDR3: CASSLTDRGQPQHF
DNA: TGTGCCAGCAGTCTCACGGACAGGGGTCAGCCCCAGCATTTT
size: few
J: TRBJ1-5
D: TRBD1
V: TRBV27

CDR3: CSARDFARAPSEQYF
DNA: TGCAGTGCTAGAGATTTCGCCAGGGCCCCCTCCGAGCAGTACTTC
size: few
J: TRBJ2-7
D: -
V: TRBV20-1

CDR3: CASSLTANYGYTF
DNA: TGTGCCAGCAGCCTCACTGCTAACTATGGCTACACCTTC
size: -
J: TRBJ1-2
D: -
V: TRBV9

CDR3: CSASLREAYEQYF
DNA: TGCAGTGCTAGTCTGCGGGAGGCCTACGAGCAGTACTTC
size: few
J: TRBJ2-7
D: TRBD2
V: TRBV20-1

CDR3: CASSDTSGNTKYNEQFF
DNA: TGTGCCAGCAGTGATACTAGCGGAAATACCAAATACAATGAGCAGTTCTTC
size: -
J: TRBJ2-1
D: TRBD2
V: TRBV12-3/TRBV12-4

CDR3: CATSTGLVLNEQFF
DNA: TGTGCCACCTCCACAGGGCTTGTTCTCAATGAGCAGTTCTTC
size: few
J: TRBJ2-1
D: -
V: TRBV6-1

CDR3: CSATAGGVAETQYF
DNA: TGCAGTGCTACAGCGGGAGGGGTCGCAGAGACCCAGTACTTC
size: -
J: TRBJ2-5
D: TRBD2
V: TRBV20-1

CDR3: CASRSRGTQETQYF
DNA: TGTGCCAGCAGGAGCCGGGGCACCCAAGAGACCCAGTACTTC
size: few
J: TRBJ2-5
D: -
V: TRBV6-2/TRBV6-3

CDR3: CASSSKGRSNQPQHF
DNA: TGTGCCAGCAGTTCCAAGGGGAGATCTAATCAGCCCCAGCATTTT
size: -
J: TRBJ1-5
D: -
V: TRBV6-5

CDR3: CASSYSGQGASSQETQYF
DNA: TGTGCCAGCAGTTACTCGGGACAGGGGGCCTCGTCTCAAGAGACCCAGTACTTC
size: -
J: TRBJ2-5
D: TRBD1
V: TRBV6-5

CDR3: CASHQDRIGEAFF
DNA: TGTGCCAGCCACCAGGACCGCATCGGTGAAGCTTTCTTT
size: -
J: TRBJ1-1
D: -
V: TRBV12-3/TRBV12-4

CDR3: CASNSPGQNQPQHF
DNA: TGTGCCAGCAACTCTCCGGGACAAAATCAGCCCCAGCATTTT
size: -
J: TRBJ1-5
D: -
V: TRBV21-1

CDR3: CASSLRRFFPEQYF
DNA: TGTGCCAGCAGCTTAAGAAGGTTTTTTCCCGAGCAGTACTTC
size: many
J: TRBJ2-7
D: -
V: TRBV7-8

CDR3: CATSKARAGIGEQFF
DNA: TGTGCCACCAGCAAAGCCCGGGCGGGAATAGGGGAGCAGTTCTTC
size: few
J: TRBJ2-1
D: -
V: TRBV15

CDR3: CASNLAAGVIYNEQFF
DNA: TGTGCCAGCAACTTAGCGGCGGGAGTTATCTACAATGAGCAGTTCTTC
size: few
J: TRBJ2-1
D: TRBD2
V: TRBV7-2

CDR3: CASSQAGWDTQYF
DNA: TGCGCCAGCAGCCAGGCTGGTTGGGATACGCAGTATTTT
size: few
J: TRBJ2-3
D: -
V: TRBV4-3

CDR3: CASRLGHQNNEQFF
DNA: TGCGCCAGCAGACTGGGGCATCAAAACAATGAGCAGTTCTTC
size: -
J: TRBJ2-1
D: -
V: TRBV5-1

CDR3: CASSDRTLTDTQYF
DNA: TGCGCCAGCAGCGACCGTACTCTCACAGATACGCAGTATTTT
size: few
J: TRBJ2-3
D: -
V: TRBV5-1

CDR3: CASSLESGVNYGYTF
DNA: TGTGCCAGCAGCTTAGAATCGGGGGTTAACTATGGCTACACCTTC
size: -
J: TRBJ1-2
D: -
V: TRBV7-2

CDR3: CSARDRPGVGEQYF
DNA: TGCAGTGCTAGAGATCGGCCGGGAGTTGGCGAGCAGTACTTC
size: -
J: TRBJ2-7
D: -
V: TRBV20-1

CDR3: CSAPGTGGNYGYTF
DNA: TGCAGTGCTCCTGGGACAGGGGGCAACTATGGCTACACCTTC
size: -
J: TRBJ1-2
D: TRBD1
V: TRBV20-1

CDR3: CSAIWREHEQFF
DNA: TGCAGTGCTATTTGGCGGGAGCATGAGCAGTTCTTC
size: few
J: TRBJ2-1
D: TRBD2
V: TRBV20-1

CDR3: CASSLDLGDTQYF
DNA: TGTGCTAGCAGCTTAGACTTGGGAGATACGCAGTATTTT
size: few
J: TRBJ2-3
D: -
V: TRBV7-7

CDR3: CASSSTLGNTEAFF
DNA: TGTGCCAGCAGCTCCACCCTAGGCAACACTGAAGCTTTCTTT
size: few
J: TRBJ1-1
D: -
V: TRBV7-6

CDR3: CAISEGLAGDEQFF
DNA: TGTGCCATCAGTGAGGGGCTAGCGGGAGATGAGCAGTTCTTC
size: -
J: TRBJ2-1
D: TRBD2
V: TRBV10-3

CDR3: CASSFALGLAGDNEQFF
DNA: TGTGCCAGCAGTTTCGCTCTGGGACTAGCGGGAGATAATGAGCAGTTCTTC
size: -
J: TRBJ2-1
D: TRBD2
V: TRBV6-2/TRBV6-3

CDR3: CASSLGDNYGYTF
DNA: TGTGCCAGCAGTTTAGGTGATAACTATGGCTACACCTTC
size: many
J: TRBJ1-2
D: -
V: TRBV12-3/TRBV12-4

CDR3: CASSWAGNQPQHF
DNA: TGTGCCAGCAGTTGGGCGGGTAATCAGCCCCAGCATTTT
size: -
J: TRBJ1-5
D: -
V: TRBV28